The sequence of this T cell receptor (beta chain) was determined in a study of pediatric ulcerative colitis. CDR1 GTSNPN and CDR2 SVGIG come from the germline V gene (reference sequence). This CDR3 is built from 12 residues. The germline V and J ends were trimmed by 3 bases and 7 bases, with 12 bases remaining between them. In the case of this clone: Its target is unknown.

During colonoscopy, one to two rectal pinch biopsies were collected. Points from the study as a whole: Compared with controls, ulcerative colitis showed greater blood-rectum clone sharing.

The protocol was immunoSEQ multiplex PCR, while the TCRdb copy is restricted to in-frame clones and leaves out a portion. The data contain under 50,000 clones, 60% to 85% of them seen just once; the ten biggest clones take up roughly 3.4%. This chain uses TRBV30 with TRBJ1-2; D not certain. Sequenced input: gut tissue. The sequence came from a girl between 10 and 17 years old with moderate ulcerative colitis. The CDR3 DNA sequence: TGTGCCTGGAGCCAGTCTGAGGGTGGCTACACCTTC. Protein sequence: CAWSQSEGGYTF.